A selection of T cell receptor beta chains follows, all from one sample in a study of neurological immune-mediated disorders. TCRdb reprocessed the 5' RACE reads via MiXCR and lists one record per CDR3 protein. The profile shows about 30,000 distinct CDR3 sequences, about 16% of them singletons. Material: PBMCs. Source of these receptors: a man between 65 and 79 years old in good health. The CDR3 runs from the conserved cysteine through the conserved F or W. Fields, in order: D gene, clone size, J gene, V gene, CDR3 DNA, CDR3 protein. A D gene is named only where the DNA matches it firmly. Expanded clones get a size class; other rows say once, few or many, or leave the size out.

d_gene: -
abundance: many
j_gene: TRBJ2-7
v_gene: TRBV27
CDR3nt: TGTGCCAGCAGTTTATATCGGCTAACGGGATACGAGCAGTACTTC
CDR3aa: CASSLYRLTGYEQYF

d_gene: -
abundance: many
j_gene: TRBJ2-1
v_gene: TRBV7-7
CDR3nt: TGTGCCAGCAGCCGAGGAGGGTTTAATGAGCAGTTCTTC
CDR3aa: CASSRGGFNEQFF

d_gene: -
abundance: -
j_gene: TRBJ1-1
v_gene: TRBV5-1
CDR3nt: TGCGCCAGCAGCTCCCCCGGTTTAGGCGGGGTGAACACTGAAGCTTTCTTT
CDR3aa: CASSSPGLGGVNTEAFF

d_gene: TRBD2
abundance: many
j_gene: TRBJ2-1
v_gene: TRBV20-1
CDR3nt: TGCAGTGCTAGAGGCCGAACGGGGGGGCCCCACAATGAGCAGTTCTTC
CDR3aa: CSARGRTGGPHNEQFF

d_gene: -
abundance: medium-sized
j_gene: TRBJ1-6
v_gene: TRBV10-3
CDR3nt: TGTGCCATCAGTGAGCCGGACAGACTCCGAGATTCACCCCTCCACTTT
CDR3aa: CAISEPDRLRDSPLHF

d_gene: -
abundance: many
j_gene: TRBJ2-2
v_gene: TRBV7-2
CDR3nt: TGTGCCAGCAGCTTAGTACACACCGGGGAGCTGTTTTTT
CDR3aa: CASSLVHTGELFF

d_gene: -
abundance: medium-sized
j_gene: TRBJ2-7
v_gene: TRBV28
CDR3nt: TGTGCCAGCAGTTTGGGGGGCATCAACCTCTACGAGCAGTACTTC
CDR3aa: CASSLGGINLYEQYF

d_gene: -
abundance: -
j_gene: TRBJ2-3
v_gene: TRBV5-1
CDR3nt: TGCGCCAGCAGCCTTTGGGGGCAAGATACGCAGTATTTT
CDR3aa: CASSLWGQDTQYF

d_gene: -
abundance: many
j_gene: TRBJ2-7
v_gene: TRBV5-1
CDR3nt: TGCGCCAGCAGGATCGACAGCTACGAGCAGTACTTC
CDR3aa: CASRIDSYEQYF

d_gene: TRBD1
abundance: few
j_gene: TRBJ1-5
v_gene: TRBV3-1
CDR3nt: TGTGCCAGCAGCCTAACGGGACAGGCCAATCAGCCCCAGCATTTT
CDR3aa: CASSLTGQANQPQHF

d_gene: -
abundance: few
j_gene: TRBJ2-5
v_gene: TRBV28
CDR3nt: TGTGCCAGCAGATCCCAGGGAAAAGAGACCCAGTACTTC
CDR3aa: CASRSQGKETQYF

d_gene: TRBD2
abundance: many
j_gene: TRBJ2-2
v_gene: TRBV7-2
CDR3nt: TGTGCCAGCAGCCCCGGACTAGCGGGGGGGCCGAACACCGGGGAGCTGTTTTTT
CDR3aa: CASSPGLAGGPNTGELFF

d_gene: TRBD1
abundance: many
j_gene: TRBJ1-4
v_gene: TRBV9
CDR3nt: TGTGCCAGCAGCGCCGCCTCGGGACAGGGTTATGAAAAACTGTTTTTT
CDR3aa: CASSAASGQGYEKLFF

d_gene: -
abundance: many
j_gene: TRBJ2-3
v_gene: TRBV20-1
CDR3nt: TGCAGTGCTAGGCTTGGGGGCCCGGGCACAGATACGCAGTATTTT
CDR3aa: CSARLGGPGTDTQYF

d_gene: TRBD1
abundance: many
j_gene: TRBJ2-2
v_gene: TRBV18
CDR3nt: TGTGCCAGCTCACCTAATGGACAGGCGATTCCGAACACCGGGGAGCTGTTTTTT
CDR3aa: CASSPNGQAIPNTGELFF

d_gene: -
abundance: many
j_gene: TRBJ2-2
v_gene: TRBV7-3
CDR3nt: TGTGCCAGCGGGGCGGCTGGGCGCACCGGGGAGCTGTTTTTT
CDR3aa: CASGAAGRTGELFF

d_gene: -
abundance: many
j_gene: TRBJ1-6
v_gene: TRBV5-6
CDR3nt: TGTGCCAGCAGCTTTAGAACAGCGATTGATTCACCCCTCCACTTT
CDR3aa: CASSFRTAIDSPLHF

d_gene: TRBD1
abundance: once
j_gene: TRBJ2-7
v_gene: TRBV20-1
CDR3nt: TGCAGTGCTAGAGATCCGTGGACAGGGGGCAACGAGCAGTACTTC
CDR3aa: CSARDPWTGGNEQYF

d_gene: -
abundance: many
j_gene: TRBJ2-1
v_gene: TRBV7-2
CDR3nt: TGTGCCAGCAGCTTAGCATTACTCTACAATGAGCAGTTCTTC
CDR3aa: CASSLALLYNEQFF

d_gene: -
abundance: many
j_gene: TRBJ1-3
v_gene: TRBV9
CDR3nt: TGTGCCAGCAGCGTTGGAGGTTCAGGGGGAAACACCATATATTTT
CDR3aa: CASSVGGSGGNTIYF

d_gene: -
abundance: many
j_gene: TRBJ1-6
v_gene: TRBV28
CDR3nt: TGTGCCAGCAGTACCCATAATTCACCCCTCCACTTT
CDR3aa: CASSTHNSPLHF

d_gene: -
abundance: many
j_gene: TRBJ2-5
v_gene: TRBV7-2
CDR3nt: TGTGCCAGCAGCTACTGGACAGTGGGGGAGACCCAGTACTTC
CDR3aa: CASSYWTVGETQYF

d_gene: -
abundance: many
j_gene: TRBJ2-5
v_gene: TRBV14
CDR3nt: TGTGCCAGCAGCCAAAATCGGGACCAAGAGACCCAGTACTTC
CDR3aa: CASSQNRDQETQYF

d_gene: TRBD1
abundance: many
j_gene: TRBJ1-2
v_gene: TRBV3-1
CDR3nt: TGTGCCAGCAGCCAAGACACAGGGGGTAGCTACACCTTC
CDR3aa: CASSQDTGGSYTF

d_gene: -
abundance: many
j_gene: TRBJ2-3
v_gene: TRBV6-2/TRBV6-3
CDR3nt: TGTGCCAGCAGTTACTCAGGGGCGGCAACCTGGTGGTATTTT
CDR3aa: CASSYSGAATWWYF

d_gene: TRBD1
abundance: many
j_gene: TRBJ1-1
v_gene: TRBV15
CDR3nt: TGTGCCACCAGCAGAGACGGGACAGGTTGGCCTGAAGCTTTCTTT
CDR3aa: CATSRDGTGWPEAFF

d_gene: -
abundance: many
j_gene: TRBJ2-3
v_gene: TRBV5-1
CDR3nt: TGCGCCAGCAGCAGGGGGGGCCTTGGGGATACGCAGTATTTT
CDR3aa: CASSRGGLGDTQYF

d_gene: -
abundance: many
j_gene: TRBJ2-2
v_gene: TRBV7-2
CDR3nt: TGTGCCAGCAGCTTCAAGGGTGGCGGGGAGCTGTTTTTT
CDR3aa: CASSFKGGGELFF

d_gene: TRBD2
abundance: many
j_gene: TRBJ2-3
v_gene: TRBV11-2
CDR3nt: TGTGCCAGCAGCCCGGGACTAGCGGGGAGGACAGATACGCAGTATTTT
CDR3aa: CASSPGLAGRTDTQYF